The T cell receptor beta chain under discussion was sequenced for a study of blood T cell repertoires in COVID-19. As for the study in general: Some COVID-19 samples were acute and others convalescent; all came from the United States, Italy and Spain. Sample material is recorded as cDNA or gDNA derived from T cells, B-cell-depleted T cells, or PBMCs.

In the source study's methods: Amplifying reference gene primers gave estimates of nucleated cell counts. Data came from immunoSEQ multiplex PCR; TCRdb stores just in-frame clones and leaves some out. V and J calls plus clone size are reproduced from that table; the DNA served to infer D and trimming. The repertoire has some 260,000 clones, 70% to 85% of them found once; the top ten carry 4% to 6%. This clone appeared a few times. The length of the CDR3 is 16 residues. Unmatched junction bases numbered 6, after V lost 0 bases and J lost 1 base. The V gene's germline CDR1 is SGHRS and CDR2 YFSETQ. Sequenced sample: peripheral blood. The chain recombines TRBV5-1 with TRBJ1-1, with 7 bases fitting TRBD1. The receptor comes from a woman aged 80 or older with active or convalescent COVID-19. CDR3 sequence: CASSLVLDRRNTEAFF. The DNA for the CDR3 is TGCGCCAGCAGCTTGGTTTTGGACAGGAGGAACACTGAAGCTTTCTTT.